One sample yielded the 2 T cell receptor beta chains listed below, sequenced in a study of CD8+ T cells in alopecia areata. Once RNA had been extracted, it was reverse transcribed into cDNA to act as the sequencing template. The repertoire was sequenced with immunoSEQ multiplex PCR; TCRdb's copy has only in-frame clones and lacks some. The repertoire includes around 140,000 clones, more than 40% of them detected once, and under 20% sits in the top ten. The specimen was CD8+ T cells sorted from blood, collected at week 0. All receptors derive from a human donor with alopecia areata.

The V and J genes are TRBV29-1 and TRBJ2-5; 7 nucleotides align to TRBD1. Germline loops: CDR1 SQVTM, CDR2 ANQGSEA. The CDR3 length is 12 residues. The V gene end was trimmed by 7 bases and the J gene end by 2 bases; junction bases not matched to a gene: 4. The CDR3 nucleotides read TGCAGCGCTGACAGGGAGCAAGAGACCCAGTACTTC. It encodes CSADREQETQYF.

The chain carries TRBV2 and TRBJ1-6; no reliable D call. V lost 10 bases and J 7 bases, leaving 5 bases between the germline ends. The CDR3 length is 10 residues. Germline loops: CDR1 SNHLY, CDR2 FYNNEI. The CDR3 DNA sequence: TGTGCCACTCAAAATTCACCCCTCCACTTT. Translated, it gives CATQNSPLHF.